This T cell receptor (beta chain) was obtained from a study of STAT3 mutations in large granular lymphocyte leukemia. On the study more broadly: Roughly half of the longitudinally sequenced T-LGLL patients carried detectable canonical activating STAT3 mutations.

Clones were read by immunoSEQ multiplex PCR, and TCRdb kept only the in-frame ones, dropping some. The table lists some 5,800 clones, under 85% of them singletons. As to this clone: Its antigen remains unknown.

Study-wide results and caveats: Clonal expansion was inferred from other time points because no sample existed at each clone's first appearance. At least one immunodominant TCR beta clonotype appeared in every T-cell large granular lymphocyte leukemia patient.

V shed 5 bases and J shed 13 bases, with 6 bases lying between them. The germline V gene has CDR1 SQVTM and CDR2 ANQGSEA. The CDR3 runs 8 residues. V usage is TRBV29-1 and J usage is TRBJ2-1; no clear D gene. The source material was peripheral blood mononuclear cells. The TCR originated in a man in his forties or fifties with T-cell large granular lymphocyte leukemia. Some clones in this sample may be carry-over from other donors' samples. CDR3 bases: TGCAGCGTTATCCCCCAGTTCTTC. Encoded protein: CSVIPQFF.